This T cell receptor beta chain emerged from a study of T cells in Graves' hyperthyroidism and ophthalmopathy. Study at large: Blood was drawn when the patient was first diagnosed and still untreated.

TCR beta CDR3 region amplification was performed from RNA transcripts. The HTBI primer set was used in a first-round RT-PCR of the TCR CDR3. From the multiplex PCR reads, TCRdb called clonotypes with MiXCR, one entry per CDR3 protein. The table shows roughly 110,000 distinct CDR3 sequences, with approximately 15% occurring only once. CDR1 and CDR2 from the germline V gene are LGHNA and YNFKEQ. Deletions cut 1 base from V and 0 bases from J, with 8 bases between. This CDR3 is 15 amino acids long. In its sample, this clonotype was seen a few times. Over 18 months, lack of ophthalmopathy progression marked Graves' hyperthyroidism as stable. Newly diagnosed patients aged 18 to 65 had hyperthyroidism of under 2 months' duration. Exclusion of patients followed from uncontrolled infection, other autoimmune disease, pregnancy or lactation.

This sequence joins TRBV4-2 and TRBJ2-3; D is unresolved. The sequencing input was blood. The receptor was derived from a woman aged 45-65 years with Graves' hyperthyroidism. CDR3 coding DNA: TGTGCCAGCAGCCAAGTTAAGGGAAGCACAGATACGCAGTATTTT. As protein: CASSQVKGSTDTQYF.